Included here is one T cell receptor beta chain sequence, with context. Its specificity is unknown. The V gene's germline CDR1 is GTSNPN and CDR2 SVGIG (reference sequence). The trim removed 3 bases at V and 8 bases at J, leaving 10 bases unmatched. The CDR3 spans 15 residues. This entry belongs to a study of T cell responses to AZD1222 COVID-19 vaccine. Study-wide results and limits: Only six individuals given AZD1222 were seropositive at baseline. Spike-specific TCR breadth and depth grew following two AZD1222 doses.

Method: immunoSEQ multiplex PCR; TCRdb's copy keeps in-frame clones and lacks some. The table includes about 39,000 clones, over 75% detected once. This chain connects TRBV30 to TRBJ2-3; 11 bases agree with TRBD2. This TCR was recovered from an adult who received the MenACWY meningococcal vaccine as a control. Source: peripheral blood, taken 28 days after the second dose of the MenACWY control vaccine. CDR3 sequence reads: CAWSGTSGSRGTQYF. Written as DNA, the CDR3 is TGTGCCTGGAGCGGGACTAGCGGCTCAAGGGGTACGCAGTATTTT.